A selection of T cell receptor beta chains follows, all from one sample in a study of T cells after yellow fever vaccination. TCRdb used MiXCR to reprocess the 5' RACE reads, holding one entry per CDR3 protein. Among 250,000 to 400,000 distinct CDR3 sequences listed, 4.1% were seen once. This specimen consisted of PBMCs, obtained 5 days after the yellow fever booster vaccination. These receptors came from a man younger than 35 who received the YFV17D yellow fever vaccine. CDR3s include the opening cysteine and the closing phenylalanine or tryptophan. The D gene is left open where the match is weak. A row's size may be missing; if present it is once, few, many or a size class.

J gene	D gene	clone size	V gene	CDR3 protein	CDR3 DNA
TRBJ2-7	TRBD1	-	TRBV9	CASSVEPTGSAYEQYF	TGTGCCAGCAGCGTAGAGCCGACAGGGTCTGCCTACGAGCAGTACTTC
TRBJ2-6	-	-	TRBV6-2/TRBV6-3	CASKDGTSGANVLTF	TGTGCCAGCAAAGACGGGACTTCTGGGGCCAACGTCCTGACTTTC
TRBJ1-6	TRBD1	-	TRBV5-1	CASTTNTGTDSPLHF	TGCGCCAGCACCACAAATACCGGGACAGATTCACCCCTCCACTTT
TRBJ2-1	TRBD1	many	TRBV20-1	CSARDWDRGSYNEQFF	TGCAGTGCTCGGGATTGGGACAGGGGTTCCTACAATGAGCAGTTCTTC
TRBJ2-3	-	many	TRBV6-2/TRBV6-3	CASGRTASTDTQYF	TGTGCCAGCGGGAGGACGGCAAGCACAGATACGCAGTATTTT
TRBJ1-1	-	few	TRBV29-1	CSVEGGITEAFF	TGCAGCGTTGAAGGAGGGATCACTGAAGCTTTCTTT
TRBJ2-7	-	few	TRBV27	CASRLRQTFPYEQYF	TGTGCCAGCAGGTTGAGACAGACTTTTCCCTACGAGCAGTACTTC
TRBJ2-6	-	-	TRBV7-3	CASSLRGRAAGANVLTF	TGTGCCAGCAGCTTAAGGGGGCGGGCGGCCGGGGCCAACGTCCTGACTTTC
TRBJ2-2	-	few	TRBV7-2	CASSWAHNTGELFF	TGTGCCAGCAGCTGGGCCCATAACACCGGGGAGCTGTTTTTT
TRBJ1-2	-	-	TRBV7-2	CASSSTTASPRF	TGTGCCAGCAGCTCCACGACTGCTAGTCCCCGCTTC
TRBJ2-2	TRBD1	many	TRBV20-1	CSATGGTYTGELFF	TGCAGTGCTACAGGGGGCACGTACACCGGGGAGCTGTTTTTT
TRBJ2-2	-	many	TRBV27	CASSLWPEVAGELFF	TGTGCCAGCAGTTTATGGCCAGAAGTGGCCGGGGAGCTGTTTTTT
TRBJ2-1	-	few	TRBV27	CASTLGGPYNEQFF	TGTGCCAGCACCCTGGGGGGCCCCTACAATGAGCAGTTCTTC
TRBJ1-2	-	-	TRBV12-3/TRBV12-4	CASSLSGIPNYGYTF	TGTGCCAGCAGTTTGAGTGGGATCCCTAACTATGGCTACACCTTC
TRBJ2-6	TRBD1	many	TRBV5-1	CASRQGATSGANVLTF	TGCGCCAGCAGACAGGGGGCGACCTCTGGGGCCAACGTCCTGACTTTC
TRBJ2-3	-	many	TRBV6-6	CASSRGADTDTQYF	TGTGCCAGCAGTCGAGGGGCCGACACAGATACGCAGTATTTT
TRBJ2-4	-	-	TRBV10-3	CAISDVGSKNIQYF	TGTGCCATCAGTGATGTCGGGTCCAAAAACATTCAGTACTTC
TRBJ1-3	-	-	TRBV7-2	CASSLANGGSIYF	TGTGCCAGCAGCTTAGCGAACGGGGGGTCCATATATTTT
TRBJ1-4	-	few	TRBV20-1	CSARVFMGATNEKLFF	TGCAGTGCTAGAGTTTTTATGGGTGCAACTAATGAAAAACTGTTTTTT
TRBJ1-3	-	-	TRBV3-1	CASSAATGNTIYF	TGTGCCAGCAGCGCCGCGACGGGAAACACCATATATTTT
TRBJ1-1	TRBD1	few	TRBV10-2	CASSEPDDRGSEAFF	TGCGCCAGCAGTGAACCAGACGACAGGGGCTCTGAAGCTTTCTTT
TRBJ2-2	-	-	TRBV7-2	CASSPGRVHGELFF	TGTGCCAGCAGCCCAGGACGGGTCCACGGGGAGCTGTTTTTT
TRBJ2-3	-	few	TRBV5-1	CASSLKPPTDTQYF	TGCGCCAGCAGCTTGAAACCCCCCACAGATACGCAGTATTTT
TRBJ2-1	-	few	TRBV10-1	CASSGPPLNEQFF	TGCGCCAGCAGTGGCCCGCCACTCAATGAGCAGTTCTTC